This record concerns one T cell receptor (beta chain) sequence. Its cognate antigen is unknown. This entry comes from a study of shared clonotypes between healthy human individuals. Whole-study findings and limits: Sampling was confined to blood; repertoires within tissues likely differ.

Template amounts of 300 to 350 ng DNA, 25,000 to 30,000 T cell genomes, were employed in unsorted PBMC replicate PCRs. Sequencing on ten immunoSEQ deep assay plates was performed for unsorted PBMC DNA. As originally analysed: Junction-only sequences produced by ImmunoSEQ had no quality scores, so filtering differed. Some clones are missing from TCRdb's copy, which holds only in-frame ones; the method was immunoSEQ multiplex PCR. V and J calls and clone size are as listed in that table; D and trimming were resolved from the DNA. The table shows some 450,000 clones, with roughly three quarters occurring only once. The CDR3 covers 17 residues. CDR1 is SGHRS and CDR2 is YFSETQ in the germline V gene. After removal of 0 bases from V and 2 bases from J, the junction contained 8 bases not matched to a gene.

This rearrangement joins TRBV5-1 to TRBJ2-7, with TRBD2 identical over 10 bases. The sequencing sample was made of PBMCs. The receptor's source is a woman aged 40 to 55 in good health. Some clones in this sample may be carry-over from other donors' samples. This CDR3 reads CASSLGTGLAAPYEQYF. CDR3 coding DNA: TGCGCCAGCAGCTTGGGGACAGGACTAGCGGCCCCCTACGAGCAGTACTTC.